In this sample, the clone carrying this T cell receptor (beta chain) turned up once. What it binds is not known. This record belongs to a study of cytomegalovirus exposure and HLA in healthy donors. Notes on the study in general: The study recorded 150 to 200 TCR beta chains that were cytomegalovirus-associated.

The V end was cut by 4 bases, the J end by 1 base, with 13 bases between. Germline CDR1 reads ENHRY; CDR2 reads SYGVKD. The CDR3 length is 15 residues. The repertoire was sequenced with immunoSEQ multiplex PCR; TCRdb's copy has only in-frame clones and lacks some. The table shows more than 75,000 clones, with 93% occurring only once. This chain links TRBV10-3 with TRBJ1-1; D is possibly TRBD1 (6 bases). The sequencing input was PBMCs. The sequence was collected from a man between 18 and 35 years old in good health and CMV-seronegative. The CDR3 DNA reads as TGTGCCATCAGTGGGCTACAGGGTCGGAACACTGAAGCTTTCTTT. Translating gives CAISGLQGRNTEAFF.